Presented here are 32 T cell receptor beta chains from one specimen sequenced in a study of shared clonotypes between healthy human individuals. This table comes from immunoSEQ multiplex PCR, and its TCRdb copy is limited to in-frame clones, with some not included. The table lists a few million clones, roughly nine tenths of them singletons. The sequencing input was naive CD4+ T cells sorted from blood. Subset of the sample: CD45RA+ positively selected. All receptors derive from a man between 18 and 35 years old in good health.

The rearrangement links TRBV5-1 to TRBJ2-3; 15 bases match TRBD2. Germline CDR1 and CDR2: SGHRS and YFSETQ. The CDR3 is 19 residues long. The ends lost 2 bases at V and 0 bases at J; junction bases unmatched: 7. This CDR3 is CASSFLGLAGGLSTDTQYF. DNA of the CDR3: TGCGCCAGCAGCTTTCTAGGACTAGCGGGGGGGCTGAGCACAGATACGCAGTATTTT.

The V call is TRBV11-3, the J call TRBJ2-2; D gene uncertain. This CDR3 region has 14 residues. Trimming took off 1 base at V and 6 bases at J, with 9 bases between the two ends. The V gene's germline CDR1 is SGHNT and CDR2 YENEEA. Written as DNA, the CDR3 is TGTGCCAGCAGCTTAGGGCAGGAGTCCGGGGAGCTGTTTTTT. Translation: CASSLGQESGELFF.

The chain links TRBV29-1 to TRBJ1-2; TRBD1 matches at 8 bases. The CDR3 contains 15 residues. CDR1 SQVTM and CDR2 ANQGSEA come from the germline V gene. V was clipped by 4 bases and J by 4 bases; unmatched bases: 11. The CDR3, as DNA: TGCAGCGTTGGGGCCCCCGGACAGGGTGCCTATGGCTACACCTTC. It yields the protein CSVGAPGQGAYGYTF.

This chain connects TRBV15 to TRBJ2-7, with 11 bases matching TRBD2. In germline, CDR1 is LNHNV, CDR2 YYDKDF (reference sequence). The CDR3 is 15 residues long. J gave up 9 bases and V 0 bases, and 7 bases lay outside the gene matches. This CDR3 reads CATSRELAGGSWQYF. CDR3 nucleotide sequence: TGTGCCACCAGCAGAGAGCTAGCGGGGGGATCATGGCAGTACTTC.

This sequence joins TRBV27 and TRBJ1-3; 8 nucleotides align to TRBD1. This CDR3 region has 16 residues. With 5 bases clipped from V and 2 bases from J, the junction kept 8 bases outside the gene matches. CDR1 is MNHEY, CDR2 SMNVEV, per germline (reference sequence). The CDR3 nucleotides are TGTGCCAGCAGTCTCGGGACAGGATTTACTGGAAACACCATATATTTT. This gives the protein CASSLGTGFTGNTIYF.

The chain uses TRBV5-4 and TRBJ1-3; D unclear. Trimming shortened V by 4 bases and J by 0 bases, and 11 bases separated the two germline ends. The CDR3 totals 15 residues. Per the germline V gene, CDR1 is SGHNT and CDR2 is YYREEE (reference sequence). In DNA form, the CDR3 reads TGTGCCAGCAGCCAGGACGTCAACTCTGGAAACACCATATATTTT. It translates to CASSQDVNSGNTIYF.

This chain links TRBV7-8 with TRBJ2-3, with 10 bases that match TRBD2. With 5 bases clipped from V and 2 bases from J, the junction kept 10 bases outside the gene matches. The germline CDR1 and CDR2 sequences are SGHVS and FQNEAQ. The CDR3 contains 17 residues. The CDR3 is CASSPRLAGSSTDTQYF. The CDR3 DNA reads as TGTGCCAGCAGCCCCCGACTAGCGGGTTCTTCCACAGATACGCAGTATTTT.

This chain uses TRBV4-3 with TRBJ2-5; TRBD2 aligns across 16 bases. Germline CDR1 and CDR2: LGHNA and YSLEER. This CDR3 has 17 amino acids. The ends lost 0 bases at V and 5 bases at J; junction bases unmatched: 3. The CDR3 loop reads CASSQEGTSGRVETQYF. For the CDR3, the DNA is TGCGCCAGCAGCCAAGAGGGGACTAGCGGGAGGGTGGAGACCCAGTACTTC.

The V and J genes are TRBV7-9 and TRBJ1-2, with D possibly TRBD1 on 6 matching bases. The CDR3 consists of 13 residues. V dropped 5 bases and J dropped 5 bases, with 12 bases sitting between them. The germline gives CDR1 SEHNR, CDR2 FQNEAQ (reference sequence). Written as DNA, the CDR3 is TGTGCCAGCAGCGCCAGGGGAATTTATGGCTACACCTTC. Amino acid sequence: CASSARGIYGYTF.

This chain connects TRBV5-4 to TRBJ2-7, with TRBD2 identical over 12 bases. Germline loops: CDR1 SGHNT, CDR2 YYREEE (reference sequence). Trimming cost V 4 bases and J 7 bases; bases outside gene matches: 15. The CDR3 sequence is 17 residues long. The CDR3 coding sequence is TGTGCCAGCAGCCCCAGACTAGCGGGAGCAATCGGTATTGAGCAGTACTTC. Translated, it gives CASSPRLAGAIGIEQYF.

The chain combines TRBV19 with TRBJ2-3; D perhaps matches TRBD2 (6 bases). V was shortened by 3 bases and J by 3 bases, with 10 bases between the two germline ends. Per germline, CDR1 LNHDA and CDR2 SQIVND (reference sequence). The CDR3 runs to 14 residues. The CDR3 protein is CASSMWGVTDTQYF. DNA of the CDR3: TGTGCCAGTAGTATGTGGGGGGTTACAGATACGCAGTATTTT.

The rearrangement uses TRBV7-9 and TRBJ2-1; 9 nucleotides align to TRBD1. Germline V CDR1 and CDR2: SEHNR, FQNEAQ (reference sequence). The CDR3 has 15 amino acids. The junction had 2 bases not matched to a gene; V was cut back by 4 bases and J by 1 base. The CDR3 region is CASSSDRGSYNEQFF. CDR3 in DNA: TGTGCCAGCAGCTCGGACAGGGGTTCCTACAATGAGCAGTTCTTC.

The chain couples TRBV19 to TRBJ2-2, with unresolved D. CDR3 length: 14 residues. Germline V gene sequence: CDR1 LNHDA, CDR2 SQIVND (reference sequence). V dropped 6 bases and J dropped 1 base, with 9 bases sitting between them. CDR3 in amino acids: CASRNLGNTGELFF. As DNA, the CDR3 is TGTGCCAGTAGGAATCTAGGGAACACCGGGGAGCTGTTTTTT. Variable domain in full (rest from reference TRBV19 and TRBJ2-2): DGGITQSPKYLFRKEGQNVTLSCEQNLNHDAMYWYRQDPGQGLRLIYYSQIVNDFQKGDIAEGYSVSREKKESFPLTVTSAQKNPTAFYLCASRNLGNTGELFFGEGSRLTVL.

The chain links TRBV5-1 to TRBJ1-1; TRBD1 agrees at 10 bases. CDR1 is SGHRS and CDR2 is YFSETQ in the germline V gene. This CDR3 has 14 amino acids. The trim removed 7 bases at V and 4 bases at J, leaving 7 bases unmatched. CDR3 sequence reads: CASAGQGESTEAFF. CDR3 bases: TGCGCCAGCGCCGGACAGGGGGAGTCCACTGAAGCTTTCTTT.

This clone was detected only once. The V gene is TRBV19, the J gene TRBJ1-1; tentative D call: TRBD1 (5 bases). V lost 4 bases, J lost 5 bases, and 17 bases lay in between. The CDR3 covers 15 residues. The germline V gene encodes CDR1 LNHDA and CDR2 SQIVND (reference sequence). DNA for the CDR3: TGTGCCAGTAGTAGGCCCGGCAGGGAGGGGACTGAAGCTTTCTTT. Encoded protein: CASSRPGREGTEAFF. Together with reference TRBV19 and TRBJ1-1, the CDR3 gives the full variable domain: DGGITQSPKYLFRKEGQNVTLSCEQNLNHDAMYWYRQDPGQGLRLIYYSQIVNDFQKGDIAEGYSVSREKKESFPLTVTSAQKNPTAFYLCASSRPGREGTEAFFGQGTRLTVV.

The V gene is TRBV5-1, the J gene TRBJ1-4; the D gene is possibly TRBD1 (6 bases). The CDR3 totals 15 residues. Trimming pared 0 bases from V and 5 bases from J, leaving 11 bases between. The germline V gene has CDR1 SGHRS and CDR2 YFSETQ. Written as DNA, the CDR3 is TGCGCCAGCAGCTTGGATGGCAGGGGAAATGAAAAACTGTTTTTT. Translating it yields CASSLDGRGNEKLFF.

V is TRBV19 and J is TRBJ2-5; D gene uncertain. The germline CDR1 and CDR2 sequences are LNHDA and SQIVND (reference sequence). Trimming removed 6 bases from V and 3 bases from J, with 5 bases in between. The CDR3 covers 11 residues. Written as DNA, the CDR3 is TGTGCCAGTAGGATCGAAGAGACCCAGTACTTC. Residues: CASRIEETQYF. The full variable domain, with the rest looked up from reference TRBV19 and TRBJ2-5, is DGGITQSPKYLFRKEGQNVTLSCEQNLNHDAMYWYRQDPGQGLRLIYYSQIVNDFQKGDIAEGYSVSREKKESFPLTVTSAQKNPTAFYLCASRIEETQYFGPGTRLLVL.

The V gene is TRBV6-5, the J gene TRBJ1-1; D is unresolved. The CDR3 is made up of 15 amino acids. The V gene's germline CDR1 is MNHEY and CDR2 SVGAGI. V lost 2 bases and J lost 1, with 11 bases in between. The CDR3 sequence: CASSYATGSNTEAFF. The CDR3 coding sequence is TGTGCCAGCAGTTACGCGACGGGGTCGAACACTGAAGCTTTCTTT.

This chain links TRBV2 with TRBJ2-2, with no clear D. V lost 3 bases and J lost 3, with 8 bases in between. The CDR3 extends over 14 amino acids. The germline gives CDR1 SNHLY, CDR2 FYNNEI. Here the CDR3 reads CASSDRSHTGELFF. CDR3 sequence (DNA): TGTGCCAGCAGTGATCGTAGCCACACCGGGGAGCTGTTTTTT.

The chain joins TRBV19 to TRBJ2-2; 8 nucleotides align to TRBD2. The trim removed 5 bases at V and 5 bases at J, leaving 7 bases unmatched. CDR1 and CDR2 from the germline V gene are LNHDA and SQIVND (reference sequence). The CDR3 loop spans 15 amino acids. Written as DNA, the CDR3 is TGTGCCAGTAGTTTCGGACTAGCCAGGACCGGGGAGCTGTTTTTT. Protein: CASSFGLARTGELFF.

The chain carries TRBV18 and TRBJ1-6; tentatively, D is TRBD1 (5 bases). V dropped 0 bases and J dropped 9 bases, with 15 bases sitting between them. This CDR3 is built from 16 residues. CDR1 is KGHSH and CDR2 is LQKENI in the germline V gene. The CDR3 DNA follows: TGTGCCAGCTCACCACCAGGTGAGACAGCCCCTTCACCCCTCCACTTT. Encoded protein: CASSPPGETAPSPLHF. The full variable domain, rest sourced from reference TRBV18 and TRBJ1-6, is NAGVMQNPRHLVRRRGQEARLRCSPMKGHSHVYWYRQLPEEGLKFMVYLQKENIIDESGMPKERFSAEFPKEGPSILRIQQVVRGDSAAYFCASSPPGETAPSPLHFGNGTRLTVT.

The chain is built from TRBV13 and TRBJ2-3; 9 nucleotides agree with TRBD1. The V segment lost 3 bases and the J segment 6 bases; nucleotides outside the gene matches: 7. In germline, CDR1 is PRHDT, CDR2 FYEKMQ (reference sequence). The CDR3 contains 15 residues. CDR3 DNA: TGTGCCAGCAGCTTGGGGGGACAGGGCGGGGATACGCAGTATTTT. Its protein product is CASSLGGQGGDTQYF. Full variable domain (rest looked up from reference TRBV13 and TRBJ2-3): AAGVIQSPRHLIKEKRETATLKCYPIPRHDTVYWYQQGPGQDPQFLISFYEKMQSDKGSIPDRFSAQQFSDYHSELNMSSLELGDSALYFCASSLGGQGGDTQYFGPGTRLTVL.

The CDR3 DNA reads as TGTGCCAGCGCTCTGGACAGGGCTAATTCACCCCTCCACTTT. It encodes CASALDRANSPLHF. This chain joins TRBV27 and TRBJ1-6; 8 bases align to TRBD1. There are 14 residues in the CDR3. Losses at the gene ends were 8 bases for V and 6 bases for J; bases not matched to a gene: 6. Germline CDR1 reads MNHEY; CDR2 reads SMNVEV (reference sequence).

Details on this clone: Other DNA sequences of this sample code for an identical CDR3. This rearrangement joins TRBV9 to TRBJ2-1, with D uncertain. Germline V gene sequence: CDR1 SGDLS, CDR2 YYNGEE. CDR3 length: 13 residues. The V and J ends lost 0 bases and 4 bases respectively, with 5 bases between them. The CDR3 DNA follows: TGTGCCAGCAGCGTAGGGAGATACAATGAGCAGTTCTTC. Translating gives CASSVGRYNEQFF.

This chain links TRBV7-2 with TRBJ2-1, with TRBD2 matching over 14 bases. Germline V CDR1 and CDR2: SGHTA, FQGNSA. V was pared by 3 bases and J by 9 bases, with 4 bases of the junction left unmatched. The CDR3 is 15 residues long. The CDR3 sequence is CASSFGTSGSGEQFF. The CDR3 nucleotides read TGTGCCAGCAGCTTTGGGACTAGCGGGAGCGGTGAGCAGTTCTTC.

This rearrangement joins TRBV19 to TRBJ1-2; TRBD1 agrees at 7 bases. This CDR3 comprises 16 residues. Germline V gives CDR1 LNHDA, CDR2 SQIVND (reference sequence). Trimming removed 5 bases from V and 5 bases from J; junction bases left unmatched: 14. CDR3: CASSPLTGKSIYGYTF. In DNA form, the CDR3 reads TGTGCCAGTAGTCCGCTGACAGGGAAATCGATTTATGGCTACACCTTC.

J is TRBJ1-1 and V is TRBV7-9; possible D gene TRBD1, 5 bases. Trimming removed 2 bases from V and 0 bases from J, with 10 bases in between. From germline, CDR1 is SEHNR and CDR2 FQNEAQ (reference sequence). This CDR3 is 15 amino acids long. The DNA of the CDR3 is TGTGCCAGCAGCTTACAACAGGCGTTGAACACTGAAGCTTTCTTT. It translates to CASSLQQALNTEAFF.

The chain uses TRBV6-1 and TRBJ2-7; no clear D. V was cut by 8 bases and J by 7 bases, with 24 bases left in between. CDR3 length equals 15 residues. CDR1 is MNHNS and CDR2 is SASEGT in the germline V gene. This CDR3 reads CASAVSGVGGGEQYF. The CDR3 region has the DNA TGTGCCAGCGCGGTTTCGGGCGTAGGTGGTGGGGAGCAGTACTTC.

V and J are TRBV13 and TRBJ2-5; 12 nucleotides line up with TRBD2. CDR1 PRHDT and CDR2 FYEKMQ come from the germline V gene (reference sequence). V was clipped by 5 bases and J by 2 bases; unmatched bases: 6. The CDR3 sequence is 16 residues long. The CDR3 reads CASSLTGTSGQETQYF. In DNA form, the CDR3 reads TGTGCCAGCAGCCTCACCGGGACTAGCGGGCAAGAGACCCAGTACTTC.

J is TRBJ1-5 and V is TRBV19; weak D call: TRBD1 (6 bases). The CDR3 has 15 residues. Germline-derived CDR1 and CDR2 are LNHDA and SQIVND (reference sequence). V was clipped by 4 bases and J by 3 bases, with 13 bases between them. CDR3: CASSTGTGINQPQHF. The CDR3 DNA sequence: TGTGCCAGTAGTACCGGCACAGGGATCAATCAGCCCCAGCATTTT.

This clone was seen once. The chain carries TRBV11-2 and TRBJ2-5, with D uncertain. CDR3 length: 10 amino acids. With 6 bases removed from V and 5 bases from J, the gap between germline ends came to 4 bases. Germline V gene data show CDR1 as SGHAT and CDR2 as FQNNGV. The CDR3 here is CASSVETQYF. CDR3 nucleotide sequence: TGTGCCAGCAGTGTGGAGACCCAGTACTTC. Looking up the rest from reference TRBV11-2 and TRBJ2-5 gives the full variable domain: EAGVAQSPRYKIIEKRQSVAFWCNPISGHATLYWYQQILGQGPKLLIQFQNNGVVDDSQLPKDRFSAERLKGVDSTLKIQPAKLEDSAVYLCASSVETQYFGPGTRLLVL.

The genes are TRBV18 and TRBJ2-5; no reliable D call. Germline V gene sequence: CDR1 KGHSH, CDR2 LQKENI. This CDR3 comprises 13 residues. The germline V and J ends were trimmed by 3 bases and 0 bases, with 5 bases remaining between them. CDR3 region: CASSPNYQETQYF. The CDR3 DNA is TGTGCCAGCTCACCCAACTACCAAGAGACCCAGTACTTC. The variable domain in full, with the rest retrieved from reference TRBV18 and TRBJ2-5, is NAGVMQNPRHLVRRRGQEARLRCSPMKGHSHVYWYRQLPEEGLKFMVYLQKENIIDESGMPKERFSAEFPKEGPSILRIQQVVRGDSAAYFCASSPNYQETQYFGPGTRLLVL.